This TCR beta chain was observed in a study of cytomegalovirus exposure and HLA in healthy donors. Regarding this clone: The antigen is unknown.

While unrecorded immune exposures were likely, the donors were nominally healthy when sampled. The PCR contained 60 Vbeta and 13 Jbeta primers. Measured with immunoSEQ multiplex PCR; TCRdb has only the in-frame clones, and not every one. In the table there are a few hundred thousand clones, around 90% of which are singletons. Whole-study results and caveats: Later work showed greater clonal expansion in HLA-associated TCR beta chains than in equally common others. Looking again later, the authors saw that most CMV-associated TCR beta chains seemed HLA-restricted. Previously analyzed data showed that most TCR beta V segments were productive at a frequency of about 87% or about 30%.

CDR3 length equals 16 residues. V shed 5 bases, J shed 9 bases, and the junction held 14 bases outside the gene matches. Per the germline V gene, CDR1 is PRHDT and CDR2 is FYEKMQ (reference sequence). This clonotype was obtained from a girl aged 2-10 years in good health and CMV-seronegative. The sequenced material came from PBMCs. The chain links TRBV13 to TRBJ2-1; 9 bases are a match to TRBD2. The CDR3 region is CASSPPPGGGVGEQFF. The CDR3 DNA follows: TGTGCCAGCAGCCCCCCCCCGGGCGGGGGGGTGGGTGAGCAGTTCTTC.